This T cell receptor (beta chain) originates from a study of T cell repertoires in cytomegalovirus infection. The wider study: CMV infection together with matching HLA type was indicated by public TCR beta signatures.

Each CDR3 protein is one row after TCRdb ran MiXCR on the reads. The table lists about 150,000 distinct CDR3 sequences, roughly a quarter of them singletons. CDR3 size: 15 residues. V gave up 6 bases and J gave up 1 base, with 18 bases separating them. CDR1 is DFQATT and CDR2 is SNEGSKA in the germline V gene (reference sequence). Study-level findings and limits: What dominated the ex vivo response were HLA-C-restricted CMV-specific TCR beta clonotypes.

This clonotype was recorded many times. The antigen is not known. The receptor was isolated from a human donor in good health (CMV status not recorded). Some clones in this sample may be carry-over from other donors' samples. The sample taken for sequencing was PBMCs. The rearrangement joins TRBV20-1 to TRBJ1-2; D is unresolved. The CDR3 reads CSARTAGIFNYGYTF. DNA of the CDR3: TGCAGTGCACGGACGGCCGGAATCTTTAACTATGGCTACACCTTC.